The clone carrying this T cell receptor (beta chain) showed up just a few times. Time point here: after dendritic cell vaccination, including at tumor progression/relapse. These data belong to a study of glioma-infiltrating T cells after dendritic cell vaccination. Germline-derived CDR1 and CDR2 are SNHLY and FYNNEI. With V trimmed by 6 bases and J by 7 bases, 11 bases remained unmatched. The CDR3 has 14 residues. Measured with immunoSEQ multiplex PCR; TCRdb has only the in-frame clones, and not every one. This table holds some 90,000 clones, approximately 80% found once. The chain combines TRBV2 with TRBJ1-1, with 7 bases aligning to TRBD1. This sample comprised blood, obtained after dendritic cell vaccination. This clonotype originated in a human donor with glioblastoma. The DNA of the CDR3 is TGTGCCAGCAGCCGACAGGGTGCCAGTGTTGAAGCTTTCTTT. It is translated as CASSRQGASVEAFF.